This T cell receptor beta chain was profiled in a study of shared clonotypes between healthy human individuals. Overall study results and limits: Generally, estimated richness proved larger in naive subsets than it did in memory subsets.

As concerns this clone: No antigen is known for it.

V dropped 7 bases and J dropped 9 bases, with 16 bases sitting between them. Germline V CDR1 and CDR2: SGHTA, FQGNSA. This CDR3 contains 13 residues. Using immunoSEQ multiplex PCR, the repertoire was profiled, and TCRdb retains in-frame clones only, with some absent. The sample comprises around 2,000,000 clones, approximately 95% of which are singletons, and more than 0.1% rests with the top ten. The TCR was taken from a man in his late teens or twenties in good health. Sequenced: naive CD4+ T cells sorted from blood. Regarding subset: CD45RA+ positively selected. The chain links TRBV7-2 to TRBJ2-1; D remains ambiguous. The CDR3 sequence is CASTQTSVVEQFF. The CDR3, as DNA: TGTGCCAGCACCCAGACGTCGGTTGTTGAGCAGTTCTTC.